This T cell receptor (beta chain) was documented in a study of blood T cells in healthy people across ages. Broader study findings: CMV status of donors was unknown, possibly confounding expanded clonotype changes. Long-lived donors exceeded aged donors in naive CD4+ cells and diversity.

The sample providers were healthy Caucasian people from Russia, aged about 6 to 100. Per sample, no less than 5.5 micrograms of total RNA were extracted. The ends were cut back, 0 bases at V and 11 bases at J, with 16 bases in the middle. CDR1 and CDR2 (germline): LGHNA, YSLEER. The CDR3 is 14 amino acids. Through a sample-barcoded 5' primer and a J-beta primer mix, a second PCR was run for roughly 6 to 12 cycles. MiXCR, applied by TCRdb to the 5' RACE reads, yields one record per CDR3 protein. Among hundreds of thousands of distinct CDR3 sequences listed, around 48% were seen once. This clonotype was seen a few times. Its antigen is currently unknown.

The V and J genes are TRBV4-3 and TRBJ2-5; D may correspond to TRBD1 or TRBD2 (6 bases each). What was sequenced was blood. This sequence originates from a young man in good health. The CDR3 DNA sequence: TGCGCCAGCAGCCAAGATCCAGGGGCGGGAAAGCAGTACTTC. Translated: CASSQDPGAGKQYF.